Sequencing of this T cell receptor (beta chain) was carried out in a study of blood T cell repertoires in COVID-19. The CDR3 length is 14 residues. The germline V gene has CDR1 MNHEY and CDR2 SVGAGI. The ends lost 8 bases at V and 0 bases at J; junction bases unmatched: 6. Assay: immunoSEQ multiplex PCR; the TCRdb copy retains only in-frame clones and omits some. The sample has some 96,000 clones; more than 75% are singletons. This TCR was sampled from a man between 50 and 59 years old with acute or convalescent COVID-19. Sample: peripheral blood. The V and J genes are TRBV6-5 and TRBJ2-7; TRBD1 agrees at 8 bases. CDR3 in DNA: TGTGCCAGCCTTGGACAGGGACTCTCCTACGAGCAGTACTTC. Amino acids: CASLGQGLSYEQYF.